The 2 T cell receptor beta chains below all came from one sample that was sequenced in a study of blood T cells in healthy people across ages. It was with a sample-barcoded 5' primer and a J-beta primer mix that a second PCR of roughly 7 to 12 cycles was run. MiXCR, run by TCRdb on the 5' RACE reads, gives a single entry per CDR3 protein. In the table there are around 2 million distinct CDR3 sequences, about 39% of which are singletons. The specimen was blood. These receptors originate from a human donor in good health.

V is TRBV5-1 and J is TRBJ1-1; D is unresolved. CDR1 is SGHRS and CDR2 is YFSETQ in the germline V gene. Trimming pared 0 bases from V and 4 bases from J, leaving 16 bases between. The CDR3 loop spans 16 amino acids. CDR3 sequence: CASSLEEAWQVTEAFF. In DNA, the CDR3 is TGCGCCAGCAGCTTGGAGGAGGCTTGGCAGGTCACTGAAGCTTTCTTT.

This chain connects TRBV20-1 to TRBJ2-5; D possibly corresponds to TRBD1 (5 bases). The CDR3 is 14 residues long. Germline CDR1 is DFQATT and CDR2 is SNEGSKA (reference sequence). V gave up 0 bases and J gave up 5 bases, with 13 bases separating them. CDR3 residues: CSARDLSGQETQYF. CDR3 DNA: TGCAGTGCTAGAGATTTGTCAGGGCAGGAGACCCAGTACTTC.